This note documents a single T cell receptor beta chain sequence. Original methodology: Reference gene primer amplification gave nucleated cell count estimates. Clones were read by immunoSEQ multiplex PCR, and TCRdb kept only the in-frame ones, dropping some. The V and J calls and clone size come from that table; D and trimming were worked out from the DNA. The sample yields 95,000 to 100,000 clones, roughly 85% seen once. These data originate in a study of blood T cell repertoires in COVID-19. Overall study: Spain, Italy and the United States supplied samples that represented acute and convalescent COVID-19. T cells, B-cell-depleted T cells, or PBMCs supplied cDNA or gDNA.

Per germline, CDR1 SEHNR and CDR2 FQNEAQ (reference sequence). The CDR3 is 15 amino acids. V shed 4 bases and J 3 bases; nucleotides not matched to a gene: 7. The sequence derives from a woman between 70 and 85 years old with active or convalescent COVID-19. The rearrangement links TRBV7-9 to TRBJ2-3; 7 nucleotides align to TRBD2. Specimen: peripheral blood. The CDR3 nucleotides are TGTGCCAGCAGCTCCCTGGGGGGGGGAACAGATACGCAGTATTTT. It is translated as CASSSLGGGTDTQYF.